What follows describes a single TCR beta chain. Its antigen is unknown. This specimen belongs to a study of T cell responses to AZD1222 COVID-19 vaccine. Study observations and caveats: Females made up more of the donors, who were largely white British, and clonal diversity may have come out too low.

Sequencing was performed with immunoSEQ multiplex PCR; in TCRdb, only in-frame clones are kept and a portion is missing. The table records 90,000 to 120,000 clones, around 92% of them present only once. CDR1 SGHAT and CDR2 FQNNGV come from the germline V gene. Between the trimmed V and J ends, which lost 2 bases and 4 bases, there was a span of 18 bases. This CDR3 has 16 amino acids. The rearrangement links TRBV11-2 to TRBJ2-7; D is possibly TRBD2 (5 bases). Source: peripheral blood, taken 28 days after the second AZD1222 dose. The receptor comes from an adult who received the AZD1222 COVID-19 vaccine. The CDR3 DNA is TGTGCCAGCAGCTTACGGGGAAGTTCACTCTGGTACGAGCAGTACTTC. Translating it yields CASSLRGSSLWYEQYF.